This T cell receptor beta chain was recorded in a study of long-term antiretroviral therapy in people with HIV. Study conclusions and caveats: Comparison with controls showed narrower CDR3 length ranges in HIV repertoires.

Assay version v3.0 of immunoSEQ was used, and it was run at survey level. Produced via immunoSEQ multiplex PCR; TCRdb's table is partial and in-frame only. The sample has about 32,000 clones, 65% to 90% seen once; the top ten hold 3.5% to 5%. The CDR3 is 18 amino acids. Germline V CDR1 and CDR2: SGHAT, FQDESV (reference sequence). V dropped 2 bases and J dropped 0 bases, with 17 bases sitting between them. A word on this clone: Its specificity is not known.

Sequences were derived from unsorted PBMCs, sampled roughly 3.5 years after starting antiretroviral therapy. This TCR derives from a young man with HIV. This chain links TRBV11-1 with TRBJ2-1; D is perhaps TRBD2 (7 bases). The CDR3: CASSLRGGAPSSYNEQFF. Written as DNA, the CDR3 is TGTGCCAGCAGCTTAAGGGGGGGGGCCCCCAGCTCCTACAATGAGCAGTTCTTC.